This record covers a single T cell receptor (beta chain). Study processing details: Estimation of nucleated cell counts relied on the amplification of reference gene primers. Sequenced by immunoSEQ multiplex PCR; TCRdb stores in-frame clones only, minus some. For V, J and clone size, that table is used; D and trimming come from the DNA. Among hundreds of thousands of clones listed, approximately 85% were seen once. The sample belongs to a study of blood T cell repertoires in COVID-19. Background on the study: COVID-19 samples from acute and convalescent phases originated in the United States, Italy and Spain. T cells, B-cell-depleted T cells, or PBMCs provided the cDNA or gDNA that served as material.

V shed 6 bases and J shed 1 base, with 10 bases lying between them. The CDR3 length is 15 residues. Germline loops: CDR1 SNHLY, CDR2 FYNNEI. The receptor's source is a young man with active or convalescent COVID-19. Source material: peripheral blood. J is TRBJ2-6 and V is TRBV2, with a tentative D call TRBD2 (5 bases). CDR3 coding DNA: TGTGCCAGCAGAACCGGGATGTCTGGGGCCAACGTCCTGACTTTC. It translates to CASRTGMSGANVLTF. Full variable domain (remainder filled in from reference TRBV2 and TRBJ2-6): EPEVTQTPSHQVTQMGQEVILRCVPISNHLYFYWYRQILGQKVEFLVSFYNNEISEKSEIFDDQFSVERPDGSNFTLKIRSTKLEDSAMYFCASRTGMSGANVLTFGAGSRLTVL.